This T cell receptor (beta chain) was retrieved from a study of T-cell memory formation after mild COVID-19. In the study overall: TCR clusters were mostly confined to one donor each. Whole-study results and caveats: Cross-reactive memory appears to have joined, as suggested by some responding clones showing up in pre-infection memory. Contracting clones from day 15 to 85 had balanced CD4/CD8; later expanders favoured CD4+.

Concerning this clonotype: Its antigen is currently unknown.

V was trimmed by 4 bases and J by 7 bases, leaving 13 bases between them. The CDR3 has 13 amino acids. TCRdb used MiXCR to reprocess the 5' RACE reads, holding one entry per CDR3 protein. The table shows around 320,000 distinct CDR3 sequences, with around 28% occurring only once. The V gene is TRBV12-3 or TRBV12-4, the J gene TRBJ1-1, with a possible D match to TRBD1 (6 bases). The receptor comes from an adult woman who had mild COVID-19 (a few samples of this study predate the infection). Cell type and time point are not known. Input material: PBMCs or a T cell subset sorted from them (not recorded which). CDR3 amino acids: CASSSTGRVEAFF. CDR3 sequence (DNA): TGTGCCAGCAGTTCGACAGGTAGGGTTGAAGCTTTCTTT.